Listed below are T cell receptor beta chains from one sample, sequenced in a study of cytomegalovirus exposure and HLA in healthy donors. Assay used: immunoSEQ multiplex PCR; TCRdb lists only in-frame clones, some missing. This sample has under 150,000 clones, with roughly 67% found just once. Input material: PBMCs. Every receptor here comes from a man between 18 and 35 years old in good health and CMV-seropositive. The CDR3 runs from the conserved cysteine through the conserved F or W. Fields, in order: CDR3 length, J gene, clone size, D gene, V gene, CDR3 protein, CDR3 DNA. A D gene is named only where the DNA matches it firmly. Size is omitted from some rows. Given values are once, few, many or a class for expanded clones.

cdr3_length: 16; j_call: TRBJ2-1; clone_size: few; d_call: TRBD1; v_call: TRBV4-1; cdr3_aa: CASSLQRGGLDNEQFF; cdr3_nt: TGCGCCAGCAGCCTTCAACGAGGGGGCCTCGACAATGAGCAGTTCTTC
cdr3_length: 16; j_call: TRBJ2-1; clone_size: once; d_call: .; v_call: TRBV4-2; cdr3_aa: CASSQDPGLDPIRQFF; cdr3_nt: TGTGCCAGCAGCCAAGACCCGGGACTTGACCCAATTCGACAGTTCTTC
cdr3_length: 15; j_call: TRBJ2-6; clone_size: .; d_call: .; v_call: TRBV6-5; cdr3_aa: CASRQTSSGANVLTF; cdr3_nt: TGTGCCAGCAGACAGACTAGCTCTGGGGCCAACGTCCTGACTTTC
cdr3_length: 16; j_call: TRBJ1-2; clone_size: .; d_call: .; v_call: TRBV6-6; cdr3_aa: CASSYSKKGANYGYTF; cdr3_nt: TGTGCCAGCAGTTACTCTAAAAAGGGGGCTAACTATGGCTACACCTTC
cdr3_length: 16; j_call: TRBJ2-5; clone_size: .; d_call: .; v_call: TRBV5-1; cdr3_aa: CASSLWSGGFLETQYF; cdr3_nt: TGCGCCAGCAGCTTGTGGTCAGGGGGGTTCCTAGAGACCCAGTACTTC
cdr3_length: 14; j_call: TRBJ1-2; clone_size: once; d_call: TRBD1; v_call: TRBV5-4; cdr3_aa: CASSSDRADYGYTF; cdr3_nt: TGTGCCAGCAGCTCGGACAGGGCAGACTATGGCTACACCTTC
cdr3_length: 14; j_call: TRBJ1-4; clone_size: once; d_call: .; v_call: TRBV7-9; cdr3_aa: CASSLDRVGEKLFF; cdr3_nt: TGTGCCAGCAGCTTAGACAGGGTCGGAGAAAAACTGTTTTTT
cdr3_length: 13; j_call: TRBJ2-5; clone_size: few; d_call: .; v_call: TRBV21-1; cdr3_aa: CASLARGGETQYF; cdr3_nt: TGTGCCAGCTTGGCCCGGGGGGGTGAGACCCAGTACTTC
cdr3_length: 16; j_call: TRBJ2-6; clone_size: .; d_call: .; v_call: TRBV15; cdr3_aa: CATSRDGGSGANVLTF; cdr3_nt: TGTGCCACCAGCAGAGATGGGGGGTCTGGGGCCAACGTCCTGACTTTC
cdr3_length: 12; j_call: TRBJ2-7; clone_size: .; d_call: .; v_call: TRBV6-5; cdr3_aa: CASSYQGYEQYF; cdr3_nt: TGTGCCAGCAGTTACCAGGGGTACGAGCAGTACTTC
cdr3_length: 17; j_call: TRBJ2-1; clone_size: few; d_call: .; v_call: TRBV1; cdr3_aa: CTSSQRSPSGGYNEQFF; cdr3_nt: TGCACCAGCAGCCAAAGATCACCTAGCGGGGGATACAATGAGCAGTTCTTC
cdr3_length: 15; j_call: TRBJ2-7; clone_size: .; d_call: TRBD1; v_call: TRBV6-6; cdr3_aa: CASRIDRGSIYEQYF; cdr3_nt: TGTGCCAGCAGGATTGACAGGGGGTCAATTTACGAGCAGTACTTC
cdr3_length: 14; j_call: TRBJ2-5; clone_size: .; d_call: .; v_call: TRBV5-4; cdr3_aa: CASSPPSGQETQYF; cdr3_nt: TGTGCCAGCAGCCCCCCCAGCGGACAAGAGACCCAGTACTTC
cdr3_length: 13; j_call: TRBJ2-3; clone_size: .; d_call: .; v_call: TRBV5-1; cdr3_aa: CASSPDYPDTQYF; cdr3_nt: TGCGCCAGCAGCCCGGACTATCCCGATACGCAGTATTTT
cdr3_length: 16; j_call: TRBJ2-1; clone_size: few; d_call: TRBD2; v_call: TRBV5-5; cdr3_aa: CASSWIAGSSYNEQFF; cdr3_nt: TGTGCCAGCAGCTGGATAGCGGGGAGCTCCTACAATGAGCAGTTCTTC
cdr3_length: 15; j_call: TRBJ2-7; clone_size: .; d_call: TRBD2; v_call: TRBV27; cdr3_aa: CASSPDSGGTYEQYF; cdr3_nt: TGTGCCAGCAGTCCTGATAGCGGGGGGACTTACGAGCAGTACTTC
cdr3_length: 16; j_call: TRBJ2-5; clone_size: .; d_call: TRBD1; v_call: TRBV5-1; cdr3_aa: CASSFFNGQGQETQYF; cdr3_nt: TGCGCCAGCAGCTTTTTTAACGGACAGGGACAAGAGACCCAGTACTTC
cdr3_length: 15; j_call: TRBJ1-2; clone_size: few; d_call: TRBD1; v_call: TRBV5-4; cdr3_aa: CASSLVGRGDYGYTF; cdr3_nt: TGTGCCAGCAGCTTGGTTGGCAGGGGGGACTATGGCTACACCTTC
cdr3_length: 18; j_call: TRBJ2-1; clone_size: .; d_call: .; v_call: TRBV11-2; cdr3_aa: CASSSHRSGLSSYNEQFF; cdr3_nt: TGTGCCAGCAGCTCCCACCGTTCTGGTCTGAGCTCCTACAATGAGCAGTTCTTC
cdr3_length: 13; j_call: TRBJ2-7; clone_size: .; d_call: .; v_call: TRBV13; cdr3_aa: CASSLRESYEQYF; cdr3_nt: TGTGCCAGCAGCTTAAGAGAATCTTACGAGCAGTACTTC
cdr3_length: 15; j_call: TRBJ1-5; clone_size: .; d_call: .; v_call: TRBV6-5; cdr3_aa: CASSGRGAHAQPQHF; cdr3_nt: TGTGCCAGCAGTGGGAGGGGGGCCCACGCCCAGCCCCAGCATTTT
cdr3_length: 13; j_call: TRBJ1-1; clone_size: .; d_call: .; v_call: TRBV6-4; cdr3_aa: CASTPGHGTEAFF; cdr3_nt: TGTGCCAGCACCCCGGGACACGGCACTGAAGCTTTCTTT
cdr3_length: 15; j_call: TRBJ2-7; clone_size: .; d_call: TRBD1; v_call: TRBV11-2; cdr3_aa: CASSPGTGGSYEQYF; cdr3_nt: TGTGCCAGCAGCCCCGGGACAGGGGGCTCCTACGAGCAGTACTTC
cdr3_length: 12; j_call: TRBJ1-6; clone_size: few; d_call: TRBD1; v_call: TRBV14; cdr3_aa: CASSRTGGPLHF; cdr3_nt: TGTGCCAGCAGCCGCACAGGGGGTCCCCTCCACTTT
cdr3_length: 15; j_call: TRBJ1-4; clone_size: .; d_call: .; v_call: TRBV5-4; cdr3_aa: CASSRDDKTLEKLFF; cdr3_nt: TGTGCCAGCAGCCGAGATGACAAAACACTGGAAAAACTGTTTTTT
cdr3_length: 14; j_call: TRBJ1-2; clone_size: .; d_call: TRBD1; v_call: TRBV5-4; cdr3_aa: CASSTDRTQYGYTF; cdr3_nt: TGTGCCAGCAGCACGGACAGGACTCAATATGGCTACACCTTC
cdr3_length: 15; j_call: TRBJ2-3; clone_size: .; d_call: TRBD1; v_call: TRBV11-3; cdr3_aa: CASSTYRGPTDTQYF; cdr3_nt: TGTGCCAGCAGCACCTACAGGGGGCCGACAGATACGCAGTATTTT
cdr3_length: 15; j_call: TRBJ2-7; clone_size: .; d_call: .; v_call: TRBV5-6; cdr3_aa: CASSPSLGSTYEQYF; cdr3_nt: TGTGCCAGCAGCCCGTCCCTCGGGTCCACCTACGAGCAGTACTTC
cdr3_length: 15; j_call: TRBJ1-5; clone_size: .; d_call: .; v_call: TRBV6-5; cdr3_aa: CASRKTVLVNQPQHF; cdr3_nt: TGTGCCAGCAGGAAGACAGTCCTTGTTAATCAGCCCCAGCATTTT
cdr3_length: 13; j_call: TRBJ2-7; clone_size: .; d_call: TRBD2; v_call: TRBV10-2; cdr3_aa: CARSRGGEGEQYF; cdr3_nt: TGCGCCAGGTCAAGGGGAGGGGAGGGTGAGCAGTACTTC
cdr3_length: 17; j_call: TRBJ1-2; clone_size: .; d_call: TRBD1; v_call: TRBV28; cdr3_aa: CASSPPGTGAANYGYTF; cdr3_nt: TGTGCCAGCAGTCCCCCCGGGACAGGGGCCGCTAACTATGGCTACACCTTC
cdr3_length: 15; j_call: TRBJ2-3; clone_size: .; d_call: TRBD1; v_call: TRBV28; cdr3_aa: CASPPGQGYTDTQYF; cdr3_nt: TGTGCCAGCCCACCGGGACAGGGGTACACAGATACGCAGTATTTT
cdr3_length: 12; j_call: TRBJ1-1; clone_size: few; d_call: TRBD1; v_call: TRBV2; cdr3_aa: CASRGQYTEAFF; cdr3_nt: TGTGCCAGCAGGGGACAGTACACTGAAGCTTTCTTT
cdr3_length: 16; j_call: TRBJ1-2; clone_size: .; d_call: TRBD1; v_call: TRBV5-1; cdr3_aa: CASSYGTGPANYGYTF; cdr3_nt: TGCGCCAGCAGCTATGGGACAGGACCAGCTAACTATGGCTACACCTTC
cdr3_length: 12; j_call: TRBJ1-4; clone_size: .; d_call: .; v_call: TRBV27; cdr3_aa: CASRGGGEKLFF; cdr3_nt: TGTGCCAGCAGGGGGGGAGGTGAAAAACTGTTTTTT
cdr3_length: 15; j_call: TRBJ2-6; clone_size: few; d_call: TRBD1; v_call: TRBV15; cdr3_aa: CATETGGSGANVLTF; cdr3_nt: TGTGCCACCGAGACAGGGGGATCTGGGGCCAACGTCCTGACTTTC
cdr3_length: 15; j_call: TRBJ2-7; clone_size: once; d_call: TRBD2; v_call: TRBV11-3; cdr3_aa: CASSSGLARFYEQYF; cdr3_nt: TGTGCCAGCAGCTCTGGACTAGCGAGATTCTACGAGCAGTACTTC
cdr3_length: 17; j_call: TRBJ2-2; clone_size: .; d_call: TRBD2; v_call: TRBV5-1; cdr3_aa: CASSLHQRTSEAGELFF; cdr3_nt: TGCGCCAGCAGCCTACACCAAAGGACTAGTGAGGCCGGGGAGCTGTTTTTT
cdr3_length: 15; j_call: TRBJ1-1; clone_size: .; d_call: .; v_call: TRBV15; cdr3_aa: CATSPRGGEDTEAFF; cdr3_nt: TGTGCCACCAGCCCCCGCGGTGGAGAGGACACTGAAGCTTTCTTT
cdr3_length: 17; j_call: TRBJ2-7; clone_size: once; d_call: .; v_call: TRBV12-2; cdr3_aa: CASRLSVLAGVYGEQYF; cdr3_nt: TGTGCAAGTCGCTTATCGGTCTTGGCGGGGGTCTATGGGGAGCAGTACTTC
cdr3_length: 17; j_call: TRBJ2-5; clone_size: .; d_call: .; v_call: TRBV5-1; cdr3_aa: CASSLGSAVAGVETQYF; cdr3_nt: TGCGCCAGCAGCTTGGGAAGTGCAGTGGCAGGGGTCGAGACCCAGTACTTC
cdr3_length: 14; j_call: TRBJ1-1; clone_size: .; d_call: .; v_call: TRBV9; cdr3_aa: CASSSHTRGTEAFF; cdr3_nt: TGTGCCAGCAGCTCCCACACACGGGGCACTGAAGCTTTCTTT
cdr3_length: 13; j_call: TRBJ1-2; clone_size: few; d_call: .; v_call: TRBV19; cdr3_aa: CASRQDSNYGYTF; cdr3_nt: TGTGCCAGTAGGCAGGATTCTAACTATGGCTACACCTTC
cdr3_length: 14; j_call: TRBJ1-4; clone_size: .; d_call: TRBD1; v_call: TRBV6-1; cdr3_aa: CASGGQGQNEKLFF; cdr3_nt: TGTGCCAGCGGGGGACAGGGCCAGAATGAAAAACTGTTTTTT
cdr3_length: 13; j_call: TRBJ1-5; clone_size: .; d_call: .; v_call: TRBV6-5; cdr3_aa: CASSNRVGQPQHF; cdr3_nt: TGTGCCAGCAGCAACAGGGTTGGCCAGCCCCAGCATTTT
cdr3_length: 13; j_call: TRBJ1-2; clone_size: .; d_call: .; v_call: TRBV19; cdr3_aa: CASTSQQGYGYTF; cdr3_nt: TGTGCCAGTACCTCACAACAGGGTTACGGCTACACCTTC
cdr3_length: 15; j_call: TRBJ2-5; clone_size: .; d_call: TRBD2; v_call: TRBV2; cdr3_aa: CAKGGPAGDEETQYF; cdr3_nt: TGTGCCAAGGGAGGTCCAGCGGGAGATGAAGAGACCCAGTACTTC
cdr3_length: 15; j_call: TRBJ2-3; clone_size: .; d_call: TRBD2; v_call: TRBV2; cdr3_aa: CASSASGVLTDTQYF; cdr3_nt: TGTGCCAGCAGTGCCAGCGGGGTCCTCACAGATACGCAGTATTTT
cdr3_length: 13; j_call: TRBJ1-1; clone_size: .; d_call: .; v_call: TRBV10-3; cdr3_aa: CAISRGGAAEAFF; cdr3_nt: TGTGCCATCAGTAGAGGGGGGGCAGCTGAAGCTTTCTTT
cdr3_length: 13; j_call: TRBJ1-2; clone_size: .; d_call: .; v_call: TRBV7-9; cdr3_aa: CASSLEGYYGYTF; cdr3_nt: TGTGCCAGCAGCTTGGAGGGGTACTATGGCTACACCTTC